What follows are 4 T cell receptor beta chains derived from one specimen sequenced in a study of OX40 agonist ivuxolimab in advanced cancers. Measured with immunoSEQ multiplex PCR; TCRdb has only the in-frame clones, and not every one. The profile shows tens of thousands of clones, roughly 87% of them singletons. The source was CD4+ or CD8+ T cells sorted from blood, collected in a trial of the OX40 agonist ivuxolimab. These receptors originate from an adult with an advanced solid tumor such as melanoma, head and neck, liver or kidney cancer.

CDR3 DNA: TGTGCCAGCAGCGAGAGCCTGGAAATGGGGTATGGCTACACCTTC. Amino acid sequence: CASSESLEMGYGYTF. J is TRBJ1-2 and V is TRBV7-2, with D unclear. The CDR3 loop spans 15 amino acids. The V end was cut by 5 bases, the J end by 5 bases, with 18 bases between. The V gene's germline CDR1 is SGHTA and CDR2 FQGNSA. Complete variable domain (other parts from reference TRBV7-2 and TRBJ1-2): GAGVSQSPSNKVTEKGKDVELRCDPISGHTALYWYRQSLGQGLEFLIYFQGNSAPDKSGLPSDRFSAERTGGSVSTLTIQRTQQEDSAVYLCASSESLEMGYGYTFGSGTRLTVV.

The chain's CDR3 is CASSFRGAGKETQYF. The CDR3 nucleotides read TGTGCCAGCAGCTTTAGGGGGGCAGGGAAAGAGACCCAGTACTTC. The rearrangement joins TRBV7-9 to TRBJ2-5, with D perhaps given as TRBD1 or TRBD2 (6 bases each). CDR3 length equals 15 residues. Germline values: CDR1 SEHNR, CDR2 FQNEAQ (reference sequence). Trimming took 3 bases from V and 3 from J, leaving 14 bases between them.

This clone is a singleton in its sample. The chain couples TRBV5-1 to TRBJ2-3; 8 bases align to TRBD2. Trimming took 0 bases from V and 2 from J; bases not matched to a gene: 2. CDR3 size: 15 residues. Germline CDR1 is SGHRS and CDR2 is YFSETQ. CDR3 in DNA: TGCGCCAGCAGCTTGGCCGGGGGGGCCACAGATACGCAGTATTTT. It is translated as CASSLAGGATDTQYF.

The chain has TRBV4-1 and TRBJ2-7; either TRBD1 or TRBD2 may fit D (6 bases each). The V end was cut by 0 bases, the J end by 3 bases, with 15 bases between. CDR3 length: 16 residues. The germline CDR1 and CDR2 sequences are MGHRA and YSYEKL. For the CDR3, the DNA is TGCGCCAGCAGCCAAGAGGGGGGCGAGGTAGTCTACGAGCAGTACTTC. Residues: CASSQEGGEVVYEQYF.